This T cell receptor beta chain was observed in a study of T cell responses to AZD1222 COVID-19 vaccine. Overall study: Recipients boosted at about 4 weeks or about 12 weeks are pooled.

Points from the study as a whole: Only a handful of AZD1222 recipients, several in all, had baseline seropositivity. After two AZD1222 doses, spike-specific TCR breadth and depth rose versus day 0. Repertoire samples came only from after the peak T cell response.

The table came from immunoSEQ multiplex PCR; TCRdb's copy has only in-frame clones and leaves some out. The sample lists some 170,000 clones, about 92% occurring once. Losses at the gene ends were 5 bases for V and 3 bases for J; bases not matched to a gene: 4. The CDR3 sequence is 13 residues long. Per the germline V gene, CDR1 is SGHTS and CDR2 is YDEGEE. In regard to this clone: Its antigen is still unknown.

The sequence derives from an adult in good health. J is TRBJ1-1 and V is TRBV5-8; 7 bases are a match to TRBD1. The source was peripheral blood, collected on day 0 of AZD1222 vaccination. The CDR3 nucleotides read TGTGCCAGCAGGGCTACAGGGGACACTGAAGCTTTCTTT. Translation: CASRATGDTEAFF.